The rows below give T cell receptor beta chains drawn from one sample of a study of identical twins. Via MiXCR, TCRdb re-called the 5' RACE reads, giving one row per CDR3 protein. The sample contains hundreds of thousands of distinct CDR3 sequences, around 6.1% of which appear only once. Sequencing used naive T cells sorted from blood. Receptor source: a man between 18 and 35 years old in good health. Both conserved end residues are part of each CDR3. A D gene is named only where the DNA matches it firmly. Clone size is given for some rows only: seen once, a few or many times, or a class if the clone is expanded.

clone_size,j_call,d_call,v_call,cdr3_nt,cdr3_aa
many,TRBJ2-1,-,TRBV4-2,TGTGCCAGCAGCCACGGGACACAGGCCTACAATGAGCAGTTCTTC,CASSHGTQAYNEQFF
many,TRBJ1-6,-,TRBV12-3/TRBV12-4,TGTGCCAGCAGTTTTGTTATGGATGGTTCACCCCTCCACTTT,CASSFVMDGSPLHF
few,TRBJ2-1,-,TRBV4-1,TGCGCCAGCAGCCAATTCGAAGGGACTGAGCAGTTCTTC,CASSQFEGTEQFF
many,TRBJ1-1,-,TRBV11-3,TGTGCCAGCAGCTTATCGCCCAACACTGAAGCTTTCTTT,CASSLSPNTEAFF
many,TRBJ2-1,TRBD2,TRBV5-1,TGCGCCAGCAGCGCGGCGGGAGGGCGGAATAGAAATGAGCAGTTCTTC,CASSAAGGRNRNEQFF
many,TRBJ1-3,-,TRBV6-5,TGTGCCAGCAGTTATATGGGTCCGGGAAACACCATATATTTT,CASSYMGPGNTIYF
many,TRBJ2-2,-,TRBV4-1,TGCGCCAGCAGCCAATTACCCGGGGAGCTGTTTTTT,CASSQLPGELFF
-,TRBJ2-5,-,TRBV28,TGTGCCAGCAGTTTTGCACCTACGGGGCAGACCCAGTACTTC,CASSFAPTGQTQYF
many,TRBJ2-1,-,TRBV7-9,TGTGCCAGCAGCCCCCTTGAACCCTACAATGAGCAGTTCTTC,CASSPLEPYNEQFF
few,TRBJ2-1,-,TRBV20-1,TGCAGTGCTAGAGATTTGAGGATGACATTCGGTGAGCAGTTCTTC,CSARDLRMTFGEQFF
many,TRBJ2-1,TRBD2,TRBV29-1,TGCAGCGCCGCAGTTCGCGGGGAGGGATTTAAGCAGTTCTTC,CSAAVRGEGFKQFF
many,TRBJ2-7,TRBD2,TRBV20-1,TGCAGTGCTAGTCGACCTAGCGGATCCTACGAGCAGTACTTC,CSASRPSGSYEQYF
many,TRBJ2-2,-,TRBV29-1,TGCAGCGTTGACGGGGGCACCGGGGAGCTGTTTTTT,CSVDGGTGELFF